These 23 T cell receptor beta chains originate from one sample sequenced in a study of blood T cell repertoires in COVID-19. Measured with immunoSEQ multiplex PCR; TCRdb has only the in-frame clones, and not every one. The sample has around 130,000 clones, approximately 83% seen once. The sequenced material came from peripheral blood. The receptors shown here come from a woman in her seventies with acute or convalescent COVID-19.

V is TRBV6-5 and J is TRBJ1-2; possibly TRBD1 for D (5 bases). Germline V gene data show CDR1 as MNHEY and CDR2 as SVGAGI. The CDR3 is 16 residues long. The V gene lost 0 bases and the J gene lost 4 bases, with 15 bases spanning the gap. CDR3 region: CASSYSSVGRGYGYTF. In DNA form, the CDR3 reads TGTGCCAGCAGTTACTCGTCGGTAGGGAGGGGCTATGGCTACACCTTC.

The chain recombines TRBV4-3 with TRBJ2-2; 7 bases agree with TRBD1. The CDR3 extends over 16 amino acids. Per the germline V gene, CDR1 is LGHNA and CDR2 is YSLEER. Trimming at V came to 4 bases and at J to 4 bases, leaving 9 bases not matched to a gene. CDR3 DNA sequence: TGCGCCAGCAGCCGGGAGACAGGGTTGGTCACCGGGGAGCTGTTTTTT. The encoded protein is CASSRETGLVTGELFF.

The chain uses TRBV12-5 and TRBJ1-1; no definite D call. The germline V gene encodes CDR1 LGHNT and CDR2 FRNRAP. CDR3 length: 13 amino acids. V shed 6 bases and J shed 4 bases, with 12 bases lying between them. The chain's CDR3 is CASGPDMATEAFF. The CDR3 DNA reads TGTGCTAGTGGCCCAGATATGGCCACTGAAGCTTTCTTT.

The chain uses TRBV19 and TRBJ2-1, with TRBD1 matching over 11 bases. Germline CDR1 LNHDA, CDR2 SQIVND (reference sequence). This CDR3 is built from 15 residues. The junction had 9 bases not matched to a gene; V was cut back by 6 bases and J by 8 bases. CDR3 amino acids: CASRPGTGGSDEQFF. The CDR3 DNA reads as TGTGCCAGTAGACCCGGGACAGGGGGTTCGGATGAGCAGTTCTTC.

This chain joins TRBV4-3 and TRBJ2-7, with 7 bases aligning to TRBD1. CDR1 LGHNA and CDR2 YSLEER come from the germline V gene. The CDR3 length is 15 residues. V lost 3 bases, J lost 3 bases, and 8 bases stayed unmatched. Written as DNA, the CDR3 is TGCGCCAGCAGCCAGGAACGGGACAGCCGCTACGAGCAGTACTTC. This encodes CASSQERDSRYEQYF.

The CDR3 reads CASSESVEMNTEAFF. The CDR3 DNA reads TGTGCCAGCAGTGAATCGGTAGAGATGAACACTGAAGCTTTCTTT. The chain employs TRBV25-1 and TRBJ1-1; D is undetermined. This CDR3 region has 15 residues. The V and J ends lost 1 base and 0 bases respectively, with 9 bases between them. CDR1 and CDR2 (germline): MGHDK, SYGVNS.

The CDR3 DNA reads TGCGCCAGCAGCTCCGGACAGGGGGGCACCGGGGAGCTGTTTTTT. Its protein product is CASSSGQGGTGELFF. The chain carries TRBV5-1 and TRBJ2-2; 10 positions match TRBD1. CDR3 length equals 15 residues. From germline, CDR1 is SGHRS and CDR2 YFSETQ. V shed 3 bases and J 4 bases; nucleotides not matched to a gene: 3.

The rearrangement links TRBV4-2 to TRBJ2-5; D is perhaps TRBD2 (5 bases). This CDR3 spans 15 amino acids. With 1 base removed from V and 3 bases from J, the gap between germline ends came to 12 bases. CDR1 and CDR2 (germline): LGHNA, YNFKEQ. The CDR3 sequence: CASSQAGNRKETQYF. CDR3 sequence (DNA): TGTGCCAGCAGCCAAGCGGGAAACCGGAAAGAGACCCAGTACTTC.

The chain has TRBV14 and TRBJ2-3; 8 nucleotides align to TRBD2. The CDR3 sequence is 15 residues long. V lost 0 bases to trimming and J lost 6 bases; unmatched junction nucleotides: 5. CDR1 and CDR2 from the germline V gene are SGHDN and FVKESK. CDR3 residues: CASSQEAGGWDTQYF. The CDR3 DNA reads TGTGCCAGCAGCCAAGAGGCGGGGGGCTGGGATACGCAGTATTTT.

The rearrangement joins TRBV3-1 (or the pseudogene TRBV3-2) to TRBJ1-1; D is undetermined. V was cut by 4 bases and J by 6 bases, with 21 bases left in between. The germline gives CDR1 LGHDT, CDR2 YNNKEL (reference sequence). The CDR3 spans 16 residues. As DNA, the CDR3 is TGTGCCAGCAGCCCTCTAGTTTCCCGCGTCTTGTCTGAAGCTTTCTTT. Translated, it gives CASSPLVSRVLSEAFF.

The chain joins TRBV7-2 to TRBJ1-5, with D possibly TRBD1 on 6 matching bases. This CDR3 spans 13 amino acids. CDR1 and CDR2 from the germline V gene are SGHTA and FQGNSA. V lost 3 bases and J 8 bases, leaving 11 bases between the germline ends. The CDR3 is CASSLGAAEPQHF. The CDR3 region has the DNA TGTGCCAGCAGCTTGGGGGCTGCTGAGCCCCAGCATTTT.

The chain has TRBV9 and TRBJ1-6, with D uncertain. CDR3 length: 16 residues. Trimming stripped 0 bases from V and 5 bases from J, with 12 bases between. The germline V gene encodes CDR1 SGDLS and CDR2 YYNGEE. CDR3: CASSVGGGKHNSPLHF. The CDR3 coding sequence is TGTGCCAGCAGCGTAGGTGGAGGGAAGCATAATTCACCCCTCCACTTT.

CDR3 in DNA: TGTGCCAGGACAGGATTTCTCTCCTACAATGAGCAGTTCTTC. Its translation is CARTGFLSYNEQFF. The chain combines TRBV2 with TRBJ2-1; possible D gene TRBD1, 6 bases. Between the trimmed V and J ends, which lost 9 bases and 0 bases, there was a span of 12 bases. Looked up from germline, CDR1 is SNHLY and CDR2 is FYNNEI. There are 14 residues in the CDR3.

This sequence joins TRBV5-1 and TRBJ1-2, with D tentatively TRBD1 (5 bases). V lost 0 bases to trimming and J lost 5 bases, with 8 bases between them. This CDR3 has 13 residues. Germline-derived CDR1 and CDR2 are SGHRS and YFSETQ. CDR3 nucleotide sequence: TGCGCCAGCAGCTTGGACAGGAGTTATGGCTACACCTTC. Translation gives CASSLDRSYGYTF.

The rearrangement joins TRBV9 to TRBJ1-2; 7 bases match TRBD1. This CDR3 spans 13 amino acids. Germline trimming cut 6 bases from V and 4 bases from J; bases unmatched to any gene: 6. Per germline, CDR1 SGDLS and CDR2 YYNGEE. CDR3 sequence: CASTVRTGYGYTF. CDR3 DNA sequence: TGTGCCAGCACCGTCCGGACAGGCTATGGCTACACCTTC.

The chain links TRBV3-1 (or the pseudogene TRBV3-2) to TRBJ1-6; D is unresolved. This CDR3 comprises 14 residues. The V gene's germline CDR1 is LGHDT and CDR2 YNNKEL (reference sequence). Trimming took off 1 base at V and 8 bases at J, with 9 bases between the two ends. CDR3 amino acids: CASSQARKYSPLHF. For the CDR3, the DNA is TGTGCCAGCAGCCAAGCGCGTAAATATTCACCCCTCCACTTT.

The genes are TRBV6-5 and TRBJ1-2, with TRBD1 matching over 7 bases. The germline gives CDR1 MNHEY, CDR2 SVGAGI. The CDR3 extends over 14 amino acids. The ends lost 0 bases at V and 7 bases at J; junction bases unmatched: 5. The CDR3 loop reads CASSYSDRASGYTF. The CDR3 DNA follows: TGTGCCAGCAGTTACTCCGACAGGGCCTCTGGCTACACCTTC.

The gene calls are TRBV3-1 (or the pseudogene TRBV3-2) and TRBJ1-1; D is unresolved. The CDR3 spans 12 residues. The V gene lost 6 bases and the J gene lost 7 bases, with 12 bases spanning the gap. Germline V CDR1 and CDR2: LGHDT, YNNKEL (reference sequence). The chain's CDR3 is CASSLVGSEAFF. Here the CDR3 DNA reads TGTGCCAGCAGTCTAGTTGGTAGTGAAGCTTTCTTT.

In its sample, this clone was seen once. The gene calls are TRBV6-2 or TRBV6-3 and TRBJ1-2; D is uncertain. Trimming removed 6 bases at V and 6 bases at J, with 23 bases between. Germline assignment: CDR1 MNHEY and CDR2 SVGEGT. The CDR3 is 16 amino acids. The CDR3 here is CASSPSRGVDTNGYTF. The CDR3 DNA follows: TGTGCCAGCAGCCCCTCCCGGGGAGTGGATACTAATGGCTACACCTTC.

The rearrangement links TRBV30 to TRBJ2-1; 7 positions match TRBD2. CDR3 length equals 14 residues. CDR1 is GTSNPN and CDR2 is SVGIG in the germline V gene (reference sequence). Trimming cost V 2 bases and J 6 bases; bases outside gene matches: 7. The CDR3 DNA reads TGTGCCTGGAGTAGACTAGCCACGGTCAATGAGCAGTTCTTC. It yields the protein CAWSRLATVNEQFF.

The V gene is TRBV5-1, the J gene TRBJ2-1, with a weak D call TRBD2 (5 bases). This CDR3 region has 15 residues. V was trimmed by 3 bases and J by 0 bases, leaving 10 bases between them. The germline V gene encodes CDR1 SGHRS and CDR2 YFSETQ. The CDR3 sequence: CASSSGYSSYNEQFF. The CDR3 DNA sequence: TGCGCCAGCAGCTCGGGATACAGCTCCTACAATGAGCAGTTCTTC. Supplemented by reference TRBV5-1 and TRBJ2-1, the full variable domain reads KAGVTQTPRYLIKTRGQQVTLSCSPISGHRSVSWYQQTPGQGLQFLFEYFSETQRNKGNFPGRFSGRQFSNSRSEMNVSTLELGDSALYLCASSSGYSSYNEQFFGPGTRLTVL.

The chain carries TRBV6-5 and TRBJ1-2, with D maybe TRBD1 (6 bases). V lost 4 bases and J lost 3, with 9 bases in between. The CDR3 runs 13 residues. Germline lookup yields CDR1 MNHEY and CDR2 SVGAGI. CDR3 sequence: CASSLQGDYGYTF. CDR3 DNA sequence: TGTGCCAGCAGTTTACAGGGAGACTATGGCTACACCTTC.

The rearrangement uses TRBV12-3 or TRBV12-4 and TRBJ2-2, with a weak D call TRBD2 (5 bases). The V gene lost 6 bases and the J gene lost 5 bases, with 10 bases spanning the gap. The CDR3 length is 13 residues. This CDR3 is CASRVRTTGELFF. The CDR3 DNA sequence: TGTGCCAGCAGGGTCAGGACTACCGGGGAGCTGTTTTTT.